Listed below are T cell receptor beta chains from one sample, sequenced in a study of neurological immune-mediated disorders. TCRdb re-analysed the 5' RACE reads in MiXCR, keeping a single row per CDR3 protein. The sample shows 45,000 or so distinct CDR3 sequences, about 6.3% of them seen only once. Sequencing was done on a sample of CD4+ T cells from blood. The receptor set was obtained from a woman in her thirties or forties in good health. Each CDR3 is given with its conserved first and last residue. D genes are given only for firm matches. Some rows have no size entry. The others give once, few or many, or a class for an expanded clone.

-	TRBV29-1	16	TRBJ1-2	many	TGCAGCGTTGTAGCGGGACCTATAGGTCTCATCTATGGCTACACCTTC	CSVVAGPIGLIYGYTF
-	TRBV12-3/TRBV12-4	15	TRBJ1-5	many	TGTGCCAGCAGTTTAGACAAGCACCACAATCAGCCCCAGCATTTT	CASSLDKHHNQPQHF
TRBD1	TRBV2	14	TRBJ1-5	many	TGTGCCACCTCAGGGGGATATAGCAATCAGCCCCAGCATTTT	CATSGGYSNQPQHF
-	TRBV18	16	TRBJ2-1	many	TGTGCCAGCTCACCTGAGGTGTTGAACTCCTACAATGAGCAGTTCTTC	CASSPEVLNSYNEQFF
-	TRBV20-1	13	TRBJ2-7	many	TGCAGTTCCGCCCGGACTGACGCTAACGAGCAGTACTTC	CSSARTDANEQYF
TRBD2	TRBV20-1	12	TRBJ2-3	many	TGCAGTGCTAGAGTAACTAGCGGTACGCAGTATTTT	CSARVTSGTQYF
TRBD2	TRBV5-1	23	TRBJ2-1	many	TGCGCCAGCAGCTTGGAAGGGCAGGGTTTCGGACTAGCGGGAGGAAGCTCCTACAATGAGCAGTTCTTC	CASSLEGQGFGLAGGSSYNEQFF
-	TRBV12-3/TRBV12-4	13	TRBJ1-2	medium-sized	TGTGCCAGCAGTCAGGGGACAATCTATGGCTACACCTTC	CASSQGTIYGYTF
-	TRBV29-1	14	TRBJ1-1	many	TGCAGCGTTGACCGGCGACAGACAAACACTGAAGCTTTCTTT	CSVDRRQTNTEAFF
-	TRBV18	12	TRBJ2-7	-	TGTGCCAGCTCCCAACGGGCCGCCGAGCAGTACTTC	CASSQRAAEQYF
-	TRBV28	15	TRBJ2-7	many	TGTGCCAGCAGCGCACCGGGACCGGAGGTTTACGAGCAGTACTTC	CASSAPGPEVYEQYF
TRBD1	TRBV12-3/TRBV12-4	14	TRBJ2-7	-	TGTGCCAGCACCCTCTCCGGGACAGGGGGCGAGCAGTACTTC	CASTLSGTGGEQYF
-	TRBV4-1	17	TRBJ2-7	many	TGCGCCAGCAGCCAAGATCTTAGGACTCCGATGCTCTACGAGCAGTACTTC	CASSQDLRTPMLYEQYF
-	TRBV5-1	14	TRBJ2-2	many	TGCGCCAGCAGTCCACAGGGTTCCGCCGGGGAGCTGTTTTTT	CASSPQGSAGELFF
-	TRBV5-1	13	TRBJ2-7	many	TGCGCCAGCAGCTACGACAGCTCCTACGAGCAGTACTTC	CASSYDSSYEQYF
-	TRBV29-1	13	TRBJ1-1	many	TGCAGCGTCAGGTTGTCAGGGGACACTGAAGCTTTCTTT	CSVRLSGDTEAFF
-	TRBV7-2	17	TRBJ2-6	many	TGTGCCAGCAGCTTAAGGCAGGGAATAGCTGGGGCCAACGTCCTGACTTTC	CASSLRQGIAGANVLTF
-	TRBV6-2/TRBV6-3	13	TRBJ2-7	many	TGTGCCGTGAAGACCGGGAGCATCCACGAGCAGTACTTC	CAVKTGSIHEQYF
-	TRBV7-9	14	TRBJ1-1	many	TGTGCCAGCAGCTTAGGGGGGGACCTCACTGAAGCTTTCTTT	CASSLGGDLTEAFF
-	TRBV15	13	TRBJ2-5	-	TGTGCCACCAGCTGGGCCGGGACGGAGACCCAGTACTTC	CATSWAGTETQYF
-	TRBV15	15	TRBJ1-1	many	TGTGCCACCAGCAGAGGACTACATACGAACACTGAAGCTTTCTTT	CATSRGLHTNTEAFF
TRBD2	TRBV6-5	15	TRBJ2-7	many	TGTGCCAGCAGAGTCGGACTAGCGGGGGTCTACGAGCAGTACTTC	CASRVGLAGVYEQYF